A selection of T cell receptor beta chains follows, all from one sample in a study of regulatory T cells in long-lasting Graves disease. Each CDR3 protein gets one entry after TCRdb re-called the multiplex PCR reads with MiXCR. The data hold a few hundred thousand distinct CDR3 sequences, with around 15% observed a single time. These data also formed part of another study, on T cells in Graves' hyperthyroidism and ophthalmopathy.

The sequenced sample was peripheral blood mononuclear cells (PBMCs), obtained at new diagnosis, from a patient treated with antithyroid drugs. These receptors all stem from a woman aged 50 to 65 with Graves disease. CDR3s include the opening cysteine and the closing phenylalanine or tryptophan. D genes are given only for firm matches. Only some rows state a clone size, as once, few, many or a class for expanded clones.

j_call: TRBJ2-3; cdr3_length: 17; v_call: TRBV5-1; clone_size: .; d_call: TRBD2; cdr3_aa: CASSLRLAGGPEDTQYF; cdr3_nt: TGCGCCAGCAGCTTAAGACTAGCGGGAGGGCCTGAAGATACGCAGTATTTT
j_call: TRBJ1-4; cdr3_length: 14; v_call: TRBV7-9; clone_size: few; d_call: .; cdr3_aa: CASSLGPQQEELFF; cdr3_nt: TGTGCCAGCAGCTTAGGACCACAGCAGGAAGAGCTGTTTTTT
j_call: TRBJ2-1; cdr3_length: 15; v_call: TRBV6-2/TRBV6-3; clone_size: .; d_call: TRBD2; cdr3_aa: CTSSYKRGLLNEQFF; cdr3_nt: TGTACCAGCAGTTACAAGCGGGGCTTATTGAATGAGCAGTTCTTC
j_call: TRBJ2-1; cdr3_length: 14; v_call: TRBV29-1; clone_size: .; d_call: TRBD1; cdr3_aa: CSVVWDRGPFGQFF; cdr3_nt: TGCAGCGTTGTGTGGGACAGGGGGCCCTTCGGGCAGTTCTTC
j_call: TRBJ1-1; cdr3_length: 15; v_call: TRBV6-2/TRBV6-3; clone_size: many; d_call: .; cdr3_aa: CASSSRAQTNTEAFF; cdr3_nt: TGTGCCAGCAGTTCCAGGGCCCAAACGAACACTGAAGCTTTCTTT
j_call: TRBJ2-3; cdr3_length: 15; v_call: TRBV7-3; clone_size: many; d_call: TRBD2; cdr3_aa: CASSLGAGGTDTQYF; cdr3_nt: TGTGCCAGCAGCTTAGGAGCGGGAGGCACAGATACGCAGTATTTT
j_call: TRBJ2-1; cdr3_length: 14; v_call: TRBV5-1; clone_size: few; d_call: .; cdr3_aa: CASSSIGVYNEQFF; cdr3_nt: TGCGCCAGCAGCTCGATTGGGGTCTACAATGAGCAGTTCTTC
j_call: TRBJ2-1; cdr3_length: 15; v_call: TRBV5-1; clone_size: many; d_call: TRBD1; cdr3_aa: CASRVTGTGNNEQFF; cdr3_nt: TGCGCCAGCAGGGTGACCGGGACAGGGAACAATGAGCAGTTCTTC
j_call: TRBJ1-2; cdr3_length: 15; v_call: TRBV29-1; clone_size: .; d_call: .; cdr3_aa: CSVESSTETYYGYTF; cdr3_nt: TGCAGCGTTGAATCATCGACAGAAACCTACTATGGCTACACCTTC
j_call: TRBJ2-2; cdr3_length: 13; v_call: TRBV12-3/TRBV12-4; clone_size: .; d_call: .; cdr3_aa: CATLEGHTGELFF; cdr3_nt: TGTGCCACCCTCGAGGGGCACACCGGGGAGCTGTTTTTT
j_call: TRBJ2-2; cdr3_length: 17; v_call: TRBV11-2; clone_size: many; d_call: .; cdr3_aa: CASSLPRGLLLTGELFF; cdr3_nt: TGTGCCAGCAGCTTACCCAGGGGACTCTTGCTTACCGGGGAGCTGTTTTTT
j_call: TRBJ2-5; cdr3_length: 15; v_call: TRBV5-1; clone_size: .; d_call: .; cdr3_aa: CASSPLAPLQETQYF; cdr3_nt: TGCGCCAGCAGCCCCCTTGCCCCATTACAAGAGACCCAGTACTTC
j_call: TRBJ2-3; cdr3_length: 16; v_call: TRBV5-1; clone_size: many; d_call: TRBD2; cdr3_aa: CASSLGTSGRPDTQYF; cdr3_nt: TGCGCCAGCAGCTTGGGGACTAGCGGGAGGCCAGATACGCAGTATTTT
j_call: TRBJ2-7; cdr3_length: 19; v_call: TRBV6-1; clone_size: many; d_call: .; cdr3_aa: CASSEALRGLSQPSYEQYF; cdr3_nt: TGTGCCAGCAGTGAAGCGCTTCGGGGACTCTCACAACCCTCCTACGAGCAGTACTTC
j_call: TRBJ2-5; cdr3_length: 14; v_call: TRBV4-1; clone_size: many; d_call: .; cdr3_aa: CASSQGQAQETQYF; cdr3_nt: TGCGCCAGCAGCCAAGGACAGGCTCAAGAGACCCAGTACTTC
j_call: TRBJ2-2; cdr3_length: 19; v_call: TRBV20-1; clone_size: few; d_call: TRBD2; cdr3_aa: CSARIRTSGIGGKTGELFF; cdr3_nt: TGCAGTGCTAGGATCCGGACTAGCGGGATAGGTGGGAAGACCGGGGAGCTGTTTTTT
j_call: TRBJ2-2; cdr3_length: 13; v_call: TRBV7-9; clone_size: few; d_call: .; cdr3_aa: CASSLFSDGELFF; cdr3_nt: TGTGCCAGCAGCTTATTCTCTGACGGGGAGCTGTTTTTT
j_call: TRBJ2-5; cdr3_length: 14; v_call: TRBV18; clone_size: many; d_call: .; cdr3_aa: CASSPGRGIETQYF; cdr3_nt: TGTGCCAGCTCACCGGGAAGGGGGATTGAGACCCAGTACTTC
j_call: TRBJ1-5; cdr3_length: 14; v_call: TRBV20-1; clone_size: few; d_call: TRBD1; cdr3_aa: CSARGTGGNQPQHF; cdr3_nt: TGCAGTGCTAGGGGGACAGGGGGTAATCAGCCCCAGCATTTT
j_call: TRBJ1-2; cdr3_length: 15; v_call: TRBV28; clone_size: many; d_call: TRBD1; cdr3_aa: CASSPGDRESYGYTF; cdr3_nt: TGTGCCAGCAGTCCCGGGGACAGGGAAAGCTATGGCTACACCTTC
j_call: TRBJ2-1; cdr3_length: 14; v_call: TRBV19; clone_size: .; d_call: TRBD2; cdr3_aa: CASNSGGSYNEQFF; cdr3_nt: TGTGCCAGTAACTCGGGGGGCTCCTACAATGAGCAGTTCTTC
j_call: TRBJ1-1; cdr3_length: 14; v_call: TRBV5-1; clone_size: .; d_call: .; cdr3_aa: CASSIGQPNTEAFF; cdr3_nt: TGCGCCAGCAGCATCGGACAGCCTAACACTGAAGCTTTCTTT
j_call: TRBJ2-7; cdr3_length: 12; v_call: TRBV7-9; clone_size: .; d_call: .; cdr3_aa: CASSFNGYEQYF; cdr3_nt: TGTGCCAGCAGCTTTAATGGTTACGAGCAGTACTTC
j_call: TRBJ2-1; cdr3_length: 13; v_call: TRBV6-1; clone_size: .; d_call: .; cdr3_aa: CASSTGGPNEQFF; cdr3_nt: TGTGCCAGCAGTACCGGTGGGCCCAATGAGCAGTTCTTC
j_call: TRBJ1-5; cdr3_length: 15; v_call: TRBV5-1; clone_size: many; d_call: .; cdr3_aa: CASSLEGTRGQPQHF; cdr3_nt: TGCGCCAGCAGCTTGGAAGGGACGAGGGGTCAGCCCCAGCATTTT
j_call: TRBJ1-4; cdr3_length: 14; v_call: TRBV5-1; clone_size: .; d_call: .; cdr3_aa: CASSTGRRGEKLFF; cdr3_nt: TGCGCCAGCAGTACGGGTCGCCGGGGGGAAAAACTGTTTTTT
j_call: TRBJ2-7; cdr3_length: 15; v_call: TRBV6-1; clone_size: .; d_call: .; cdr3_aa: CASMGGWTTSYEQYF; cdr3_nt: TGTGCCAGCATGGGGGGCTGGACAACTTCCTACGAGCAGTACTTC
j_call: TRBJ2-5; cdr3_length: 13; v_call: TRBV12-3/TRBV12-4; clone_size: many; d_call: TRBD2; cdr3_aa: CASRGLAGETQYF; cdr3_nt: TGTGCCAGCAGAGGACTAGCCGGTGAGACCCAGTACTTC
j_call: TRBJ2-1; cdr3_length: 17; v_call: TRBV4-1; clone_size: many; d_call: .; cdr3_aa: CASSQDHLPSSYNEQFF; cdr3_nt: TGCGCCAGCAGCCAAGATCACCTGCCGAGCTCCTACAATGAGCAGTTCTTC
j_call: TRBJ1-2; cdr3_length: 11; v_call: TRBV29-1; clone_size: few; d_call: .; cdr3_aa: CSVRVGEGYTF; cdr3_nt: TGCAGCGTCCGTGTAGGGGAGGGCTACACCTTC
j_call: TRBJ2-7; cdr3_length: 18; v_call: TRBV12-3/TRBV12-4; clone_size: few; d_call: .; cdr3_aa: CASRQTRRDSTSSYEQYF; cdr3_nt: TGTGCCAGCAGGCAGACTAGAAGGGACTCCACTAGCTCCTACGAGCAGTACTTC
j_call: TRBJ2-7; cdr3_length: 13; v_call: TRBV2; clone_size: many; d_call: TRBD1; cdr3_aa: CAGQDPNHYEQYF; cdr3_nt: TGTGCCGGACAGGACCCCAACCACTACGAGCAGTACTTC
j_call: TRBJ2-7; cdr3_length: 15; v_call: TRBV11-2; clone_size: .; d_call: TRBD2; cdr3_aa: CASSFSSGGNYEQYF; cdr3_nt: TGTGCCAGCAGCTTTTCTAGCGGGGGAAATTACGAGCAGTACTTC
j_call: TRBJ1-2; cdr3_length: 13; v_call: TRBV28; clone_size: many; d_call: .; cdr3_aa: CASSFSGTHGYTF; cdr3_nt: TGTGCCAGCAGTTTCTCCGGGACACATGGCTACACCTTC
j_call: TRBJ2-3; cdr3_length: 14; v_call: TRBV20-1; clone_size: .; d_call: .; cdr3_aa: CSGQAADFTDTQYF; cdr3_nt: TGCAGTGGCCAGGCAGCCGATTTCACAGATACGCAGTATTTT
j_call: TRBJ2-1; cdr3_length: 15; v_call: TRBV2; clone_size: many; d_call: TRBD2; cdr3_aa: CATSGLAGSYNEQFF; cdr3_nt: TGTGCCACCTCAGGACTAGCGGGATCCTACAATGAGCAGTTCTTC
j_call: TRBJ2-1; cdr3_length: 16; v_call: TRBV18; clone_size: .; d_call: TRBD2; cdr3_aa: CASSPPNLAGGNEQFF; cdr3_nt: TGTGCCAGCTCACCACCGAACCTAGCGGGAGGCAATGAGCAGTTCTTC
j_call: TRBJ2-1; cdr3_length: 16; v_call: TRBV6-2/TRBV6-3; clone_size: .; d_call: TRBD1; cdr3_aa: CASSYWTGSGYNEQFF; cdr3_nt: TGTGCCAGCAGTTACTGGACAGGGTCTGGATACAATGAGCAGTTCTTC
j_call: TRBJ2-2; cdr3_length: 16; v_call: TRBV28; clone_size: .; d_call: TRBD2; cdr3_aa: CASSWGTSANTGELFF; cdr3_nt: TGTGCCAGCAGTTGGGGGACTAGCGCGAACACCGGGGAGCTGTTTTTT